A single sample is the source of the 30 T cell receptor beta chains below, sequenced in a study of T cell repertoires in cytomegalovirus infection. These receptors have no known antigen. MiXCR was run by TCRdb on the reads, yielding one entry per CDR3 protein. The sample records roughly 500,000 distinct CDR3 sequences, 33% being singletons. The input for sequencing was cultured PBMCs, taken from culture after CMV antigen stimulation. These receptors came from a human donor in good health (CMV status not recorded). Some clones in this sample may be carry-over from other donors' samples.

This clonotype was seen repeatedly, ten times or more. The CDR3 is CASTRGGVWGHLRGDTQYF. For the CDR3, the DNA is TGTGCCAGCACGCGGGGCGGGGTCTGGGGGCACCTGAGGGGTGATACGCAGTATTTT. V usage is TRBV7-2 and J usage is TRBJ2-3; D might be TRBD1 or TRBD2, each matching 6 bases. The CDR3 loop spans 19 amino acids. Looked up from germline, CDR1 is SGHTA and CDR2 is FQGNSA. V lost 7 bases to trimming and J lost 6 bases, with 32 bases between them.

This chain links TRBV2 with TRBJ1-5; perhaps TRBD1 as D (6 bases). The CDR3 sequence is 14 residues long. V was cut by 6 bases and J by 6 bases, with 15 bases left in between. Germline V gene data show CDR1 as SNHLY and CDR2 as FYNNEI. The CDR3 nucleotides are TGTGCCAGCAGGATGACAGGCTGGGGTCAGCCCCAGCATTTT. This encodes CASRMTGWGQPQHF.

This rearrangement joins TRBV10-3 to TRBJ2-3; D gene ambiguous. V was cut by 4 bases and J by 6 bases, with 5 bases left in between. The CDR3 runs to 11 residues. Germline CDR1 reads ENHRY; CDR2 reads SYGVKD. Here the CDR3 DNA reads TGTGCCATCAGTGTTTTGGATACGCAGTATTTT. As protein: CAISVLDTQYF.

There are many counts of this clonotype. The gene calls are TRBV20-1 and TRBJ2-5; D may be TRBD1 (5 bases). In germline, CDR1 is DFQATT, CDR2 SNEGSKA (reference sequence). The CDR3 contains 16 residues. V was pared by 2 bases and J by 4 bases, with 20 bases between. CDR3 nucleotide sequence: TGCAGTGCTAGACCCCCTAGTTGGGAAGGGGTAGAGACCCAGTACTTC. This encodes CSARPPSWEGVETQYF.

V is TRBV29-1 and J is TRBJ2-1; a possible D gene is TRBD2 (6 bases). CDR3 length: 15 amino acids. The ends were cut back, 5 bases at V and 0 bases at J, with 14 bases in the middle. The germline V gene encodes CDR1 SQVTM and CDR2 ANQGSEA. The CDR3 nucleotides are TGCAGCGTTACCGGGACTTCAAGCTCCTACAATGAGCAGTTCTTC. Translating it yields CSVTGTSSSYNEQFF.

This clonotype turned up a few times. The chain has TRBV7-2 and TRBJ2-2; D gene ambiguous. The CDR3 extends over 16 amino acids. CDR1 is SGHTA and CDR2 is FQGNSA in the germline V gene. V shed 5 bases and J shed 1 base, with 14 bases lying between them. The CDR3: CASSPESPLNTGELFF. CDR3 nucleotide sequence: TGTGCCAGCAGCCCAGAGAGCCCACTGAACACCGGGGAGCTGTTTTTT. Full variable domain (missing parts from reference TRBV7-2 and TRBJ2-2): GAGVSQSPSNKVTEKGKDVELRCDPISGHTALYWYRQSLGQGLEFLIYFQGNSAPDKSGLPSDRFSAERTGGSVSTLTIQRTQQEDSAVYLCASSPESPLNTGELFFGEGSRLTVL.

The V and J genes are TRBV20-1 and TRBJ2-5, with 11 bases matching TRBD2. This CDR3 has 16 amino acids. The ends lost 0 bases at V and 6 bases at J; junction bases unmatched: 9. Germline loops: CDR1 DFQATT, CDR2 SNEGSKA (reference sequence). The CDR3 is CSAREMTSGTGKTQYF. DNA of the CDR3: TGCAGTGCTAGAGAAATGACTAGCGGGACAGGAAAGACCCAGTACTTC.

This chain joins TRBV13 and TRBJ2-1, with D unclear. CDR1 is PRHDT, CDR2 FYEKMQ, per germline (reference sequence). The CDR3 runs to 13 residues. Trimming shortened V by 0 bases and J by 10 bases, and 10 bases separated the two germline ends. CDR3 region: CASSLGGMGEQFF. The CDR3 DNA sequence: TGTGCCAGCAGCTTAGGAGGGATGGGGGAGCAGTTCTTC.

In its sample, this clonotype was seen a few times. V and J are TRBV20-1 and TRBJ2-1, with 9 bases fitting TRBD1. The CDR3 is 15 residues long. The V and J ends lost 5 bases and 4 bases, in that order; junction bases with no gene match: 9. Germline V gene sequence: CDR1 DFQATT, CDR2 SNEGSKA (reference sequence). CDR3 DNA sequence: TGCAGTGCTCCTCGTGGACAGGGGTTTTACAATGAGCAGTTCTTC. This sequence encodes CSAPRGQGFYNEQFF.

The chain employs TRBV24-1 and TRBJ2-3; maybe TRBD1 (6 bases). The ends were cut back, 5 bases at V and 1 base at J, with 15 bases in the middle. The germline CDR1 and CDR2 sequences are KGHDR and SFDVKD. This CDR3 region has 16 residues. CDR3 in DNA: TGTGCCACCAGTGGCACCTTGGACAGAGGCACAGATACGCAGTATTTT. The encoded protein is CATSGTLDRGTDTQYF.

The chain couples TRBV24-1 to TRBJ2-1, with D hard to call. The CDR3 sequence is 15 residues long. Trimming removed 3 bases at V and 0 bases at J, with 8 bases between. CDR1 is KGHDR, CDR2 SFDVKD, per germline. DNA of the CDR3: TGTGCCACCAGTGATGTCGGGCCCTCCTACAATGAGCAGTTCTTC. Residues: CATSDVGPSYNEQFF.

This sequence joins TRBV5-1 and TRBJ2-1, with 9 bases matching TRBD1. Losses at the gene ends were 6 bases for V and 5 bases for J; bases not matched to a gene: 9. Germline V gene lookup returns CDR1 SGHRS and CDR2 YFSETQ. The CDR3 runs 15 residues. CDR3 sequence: CASTISGTGNNEQFF. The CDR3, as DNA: TGCGCCAGCACTATCTCCGGGACAGGGAACAATGAGCAGTTCTTC.

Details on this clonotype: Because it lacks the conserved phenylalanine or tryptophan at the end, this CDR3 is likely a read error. CDR3 residues: CASSQTGGRADTQYL. The CDR3 DNA sequence: TGCGCCAGCAGCCAGACGGGAGGACGAGCAGATACGCAGTATCTT. This rearrangement joins TRBV4-1 to TRBJ2-3; TRBD2 matches 7 bases. The V and J ends lost 3 bases and 4 bases, in that order; junction bases with no gene match: 7. The CDR3 covers 15 residues. Looked up from germline, CDR1 is MGHRA and CDR2 is YSYEKL.

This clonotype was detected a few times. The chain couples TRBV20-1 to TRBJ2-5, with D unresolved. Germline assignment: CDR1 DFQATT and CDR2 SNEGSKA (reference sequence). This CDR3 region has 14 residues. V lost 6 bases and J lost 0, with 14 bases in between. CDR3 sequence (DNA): TGCAGTGCACCGAATCGCGGAAACCAAGAGACCCAGTACTTC. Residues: CSAPNRGNQETQYF.

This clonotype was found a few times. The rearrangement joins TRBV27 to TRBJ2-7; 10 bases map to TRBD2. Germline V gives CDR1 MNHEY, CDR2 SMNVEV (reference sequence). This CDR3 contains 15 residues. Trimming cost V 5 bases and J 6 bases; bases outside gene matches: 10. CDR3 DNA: TGTGCCAGCAGTCCGCAAGCGGGAGGGCTGCTCGAGCAGTACTTC. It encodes CASSPQAGGLLEQYF.

CDR3 in DNA: TGTGCCAGCAGGCCGACAGGGTTTGCCAAAAACATTCAGTACTTC. This gives the protein CASRPTGFAKNIQYF. J is TRBJ2-4 and V is TRBV28, with 7 bases aligning to TRBD1. Germline CDR1 and CDR2: MDHEN and SYDVKM. The V and J ends lost 6 bases and 1 base, in that order; junction bases with no gene match: 6. The CDR3 spans 15 residues.

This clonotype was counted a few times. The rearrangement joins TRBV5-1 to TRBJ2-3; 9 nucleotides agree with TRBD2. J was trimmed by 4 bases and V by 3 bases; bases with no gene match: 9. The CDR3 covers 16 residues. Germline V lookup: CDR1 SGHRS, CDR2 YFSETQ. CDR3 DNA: TGCGCCAGCAGCTCTAGACTAGCGGTCGTCCCAGATACGCAGTATTTT. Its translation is CASSSRLAVVPDTQYF.

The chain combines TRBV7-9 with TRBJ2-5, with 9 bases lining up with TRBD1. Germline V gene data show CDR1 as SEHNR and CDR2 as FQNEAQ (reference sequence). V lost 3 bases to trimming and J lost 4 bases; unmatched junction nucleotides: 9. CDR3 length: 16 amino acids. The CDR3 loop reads CASSFVRDRVRETQYF. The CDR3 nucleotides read TGTGCCAGCAGCTTCGTCCGGGACAGGGTACGAGAGACCCAGTACTTC.

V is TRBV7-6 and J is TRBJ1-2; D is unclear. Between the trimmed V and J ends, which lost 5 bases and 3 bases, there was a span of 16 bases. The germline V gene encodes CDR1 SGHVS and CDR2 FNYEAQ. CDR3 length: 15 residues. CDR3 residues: CASSPLRWIDYGYTF. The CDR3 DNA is TGTGCCAGCAGCCCCTTACGTTGGATAGACTATGGCTACACCTTC. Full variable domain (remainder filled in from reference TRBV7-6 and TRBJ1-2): GAGVSQSPRYKVTKRGQDVALRCDPISGHVSLYWYRQALGQGPEFLTYFNYEAQQDKSGLPNDRFSAERPEGSISTLTIQRTEQRDSAMYRCASSPLRWIDYGYTFGSGTRLTVV.

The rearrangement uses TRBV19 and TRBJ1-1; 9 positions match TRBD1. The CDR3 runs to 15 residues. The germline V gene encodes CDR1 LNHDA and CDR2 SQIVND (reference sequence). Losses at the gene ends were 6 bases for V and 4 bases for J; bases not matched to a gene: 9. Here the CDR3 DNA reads TGTGCCAGTAGGACGACAGGGGGGTCCTTCACTGAAGCTTTCTTT. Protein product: CASRTTGGSFTEAFF.

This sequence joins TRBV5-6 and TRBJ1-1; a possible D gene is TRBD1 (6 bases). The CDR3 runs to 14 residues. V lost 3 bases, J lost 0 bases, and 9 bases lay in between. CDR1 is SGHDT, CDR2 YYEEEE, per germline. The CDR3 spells CASSYGQLNTEAFF. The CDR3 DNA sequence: TGTGCCAGCAGCTATGGACAGCTGAACACTGAAGCTTTCTTT.

CDR3 amino acids: CASSLQPIGSPLHF. CDR3 DNA: TGTGCCAGCAGCTTGCAGCCGATAGGTTCACCCCTCCACTTT. The genes are TRBV5-4 and TRBJ1-6; no reliable D call. Trimming shortened V by 1 base and J by 9 bases, and 11 bases separated the two germline ends. The germline gives CDR1 SGHNT, CDR2 YYREEE (reference sequence). The length of the CDR3 is 14 residues. The full variable domain, with the rest looked up from reference TRBV5-4 and TRBJ1-6, is ETGVTQSPTHLIKTRGQQVTLRCSSQSGHNTVSWYQQALGQGPQFIFQYYREEENGRGNFPPRFSGLQFPNYSSELNVNALELDDSALYLCASSLQPIGSPLHFGNGTRLTVT.

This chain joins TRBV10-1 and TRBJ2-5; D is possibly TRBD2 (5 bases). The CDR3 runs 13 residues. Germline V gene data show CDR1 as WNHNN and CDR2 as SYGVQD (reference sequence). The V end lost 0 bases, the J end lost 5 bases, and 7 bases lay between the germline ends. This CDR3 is CASSESLEETQYF. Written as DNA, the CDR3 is TGCGCCAGCAGTGAGTCACTAGAGGAGACCCAGTACTTC.

In DNA, the CDR3 is TGCGCCAGCAGCCAATGGTCGGCAGTTCTTTCCTCATTCTCTGGAAACACCATATATTTT. This encodes CASSQWSAVLSSFSGNTIYF. This rearrangement joins TRBV4-1 to TRBJ1-3, with no clear D. The CDR3 has 20 residues. CDR1 MGHRA and CDR2 YSYEKL come from the germline V gene. Trimming stripped 2 bases from V and 0 bases from J, with 23 bases between.

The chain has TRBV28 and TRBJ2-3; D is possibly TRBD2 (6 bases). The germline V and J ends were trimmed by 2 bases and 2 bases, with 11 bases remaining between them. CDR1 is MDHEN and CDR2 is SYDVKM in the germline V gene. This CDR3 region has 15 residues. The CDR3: CASSLPGLHTDTQYF. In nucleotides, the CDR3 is TGTGCCAGCAGTTTACCGGGACTTCACACAGATACGCAGTATTTT.

This chain's CDR3 is CASSTGTATYNEQFF. CDR3 DNA: TGTGCCAGCAGTACCGGGACAGCCACCTACAATGAGCAGTTCTTC. The V gene is TRBV28, the J gene TRBJ2-1, with 7 bases matching TRBD1. Germline lookup yields CDR1 MDHEN and CDR2 SYDVKM. The CDR3 totals 15 residues. V lost 5 bases, J lost 2 bases, and 6 bases stayed unmatched.

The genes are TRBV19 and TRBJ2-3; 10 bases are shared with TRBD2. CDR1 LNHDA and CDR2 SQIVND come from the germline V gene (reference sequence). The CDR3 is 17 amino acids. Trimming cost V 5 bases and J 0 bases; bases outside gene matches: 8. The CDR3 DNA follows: TGTGCCAGTAGTGTTGGACTAGCGGACACTAGCACAGATACGCAGTATTTT. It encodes CASSVGLADTSTDTQYF. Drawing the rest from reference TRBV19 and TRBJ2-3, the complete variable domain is DGGITQSPKYLFRKEGQNVTLSCEQNLNHDAMYWYRQDPGQGLRLIYYSQIVNDFQKGDIAEGYSVSREKKESFPLTVTSAQKNPTAFYLCASSVGLADTSTDTQYFGPGTRLTVL.

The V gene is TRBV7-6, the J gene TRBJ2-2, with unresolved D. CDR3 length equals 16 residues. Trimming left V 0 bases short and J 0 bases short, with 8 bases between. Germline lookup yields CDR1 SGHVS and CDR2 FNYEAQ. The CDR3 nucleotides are TGTGCCAGCAGCTTAGCGAAACTCACGAACACCGGGGAGCTGTTTTTT. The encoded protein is CASSLAKLTNTGELFF.

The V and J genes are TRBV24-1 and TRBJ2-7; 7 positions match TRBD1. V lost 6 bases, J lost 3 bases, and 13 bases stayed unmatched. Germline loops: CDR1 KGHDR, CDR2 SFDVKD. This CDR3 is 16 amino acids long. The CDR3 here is CATSKPGQNVRYEQYV. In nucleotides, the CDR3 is TGTGCCACCAGTAAACCGGGACAGAACGTCCGCTACGAGCAGTACGTC.

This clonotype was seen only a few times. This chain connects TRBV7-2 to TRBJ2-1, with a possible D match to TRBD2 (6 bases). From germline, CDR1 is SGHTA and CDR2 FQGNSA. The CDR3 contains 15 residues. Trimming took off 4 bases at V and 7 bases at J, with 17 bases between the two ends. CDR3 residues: CASSSTRGSWNEQFF. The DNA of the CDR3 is TGTGCCAGCAGCTCCACTCGGGGGAGCTGGAATGAGCAGTTCTTC.